The rows below give T cell receptor beta chains drawn from one sample of a study of blood T cell repertoires in COVID-19. Profiled with immunoSEQ multiplex PCR; TCRdb holds only in-frame clones, not every one. The sample includes around 300,000 clones, 80% to 90% seen only once; the top ten take about 11%. The sample was peripheral blood. These receptors all come from a woman between 70 and 85 years old with acute or convalescent COVID-19. The CDR3 runs from the conserved cysteine through the conserved F or W. D genes are given only for firm matches. The size of a clone is reported for some rows only, either as once, few or many, or as a class for expanded clones.

>-|-|TRBJ2-2|TRBV30
CAWSVPGFRTGELFF
TGTGCCTGGAGTGTACCCGGGTTTCGCACCGGGGAGCTGTTTTTT
>-|-|TRBJ1-1|TRBV5-4
CAGREIGDTEAFF
TGTGCCGGACGGGAGATCGGGGACACTGAAGCTTTCTTT
>TRBD1|-|TRBJ1-2|TRBV5-6
CASSLAGGKGYGYTF
TGTGCCAGCAGCTTGGCAGGGGGCAAGGGCTATGGCTACACCTTC
>-|few|TRBJ1-5|TRBV9
CASSVDGNSNQPQHF
TGTGCCAGCAGCGTAGACGGGAATAGCAATCAGCCCCAGCATTTT
>TRBD2|-|TRBJ2-3|TRBV11-2
CASSLDPASGGRGDTQYF
TGTGCCAGCAGCTTAGATCCCGCTAGCGGGGGGCGGGGAGATACGCAGTATTTT
>-|-|TRBJ2-4|TRBV6-5
CASASPGAKNIQYF
TGTGCCAGCGCGTCTCCCGGGGCCAAAAACATTCAGTACTTC
>-|-|TRBJ2-3|TRBV5-4
CASSLGAISTDTQYF
TGTGCCAGCAGCTTGGGGGCCATCTCCACAGATACGCAGTATTTT
>-|-|TRBJ1-2|TRBV12-3/TRBV12-4
CASSAGTSGGYTF
TGTGCCAGCAGCGCTGGGACATCGGGAGGCTACACCTTC
>-|-|TRBJ2-1|TRBV12-3/TRBV12-4
CASRRAGYEQFF
TGTGCCAGCAGACGGGCGGGGTATGAGCAGTTCTTC
>TRBD1|many|TRBJ1-3|TRBV28
CASSSRTGFDRAFSGNTIYF
TGTGCCAGCAGTTCCCGGACAGGGTTCGATCGGGCATTCTCTGGAAACACCATATATTTT
>TRBD1|-|TRBJ1-4|TRBV5-1
CASRQGWSEKLFF
TGCGCCAGTCGACAGGGTTGGAGTGAAAAACTGTTTTTT
>TRBD1|few|TRBJ2-1|TRBV11-2
CASSFGQGPYNEQFF
TGTGCCAGCAGCTTCGGACAGGGACCCTACAATGAGCAGTTCTTC
>TRBD2|-|TRBJ2-1|TRBV6-5
CASSSSQRGFNNEQFF
TGTGCCAGCAGTTCCTCCCAGCGGGGGTTCAACAATGAGCAGTTCTTC
>TRBD2|-|TRBJ2-3|TRBV18
CASSPQSSGYLPTQYF
TGTGCCAGCTCACCACAGTCTAGCGGGTACCTCCCTACGCAGTATTTT
>TRBD1|once|TRBJ1-2|TRBV7-9
CASSLTGVRRDYGYTF
TGTGCCAGCAGCTTAACAGGGGTCAGGCGGGACTATGGCTACACCTTC
>TRBD2|-|TRBJ2-3|TRBV19
CASSSTGTSGGSTDTQYF
TGTGCCAGTAGTTCTACCGGGACTAGCGGGGGTTCCACAGATACGCAGTATTTT
>TRBD2|-|TRBJ2-3|TRBV3-1/TRBV3-2
CASSQTRGGSTDTQYF
TGTGCCAGCAGCCAGACCCGGGGGGGCAGCACAGATACGCAGTATTTT
>-|few|TRBJ1-4|TRBV19
CASSKGERREKLFF
TGTGCCAGTAGTAAAGGGGAACGGCGAGAAAAACTGTTTTTT
>-|once|TRBJ2-7|TRBV12-3/TRBV12-4
CASSFYREQYF
TGTGCCAGCAGTTTTTATCGGGAGCAGTACTTC
>-|-|TRBJ2-5|TRBV24-1
CATSDSPGRPSYQETQYF
TGTGCCACCAGTGATTCCCCAGGGCGCCCATCCTACCAAGAGACCCAGTACTTC
>TRBD1|-|TRBJ2-7|TRBV10-2
CASSEDRAVQYF
TGCGCCAGCAGTGAGGACAGGGCGGTACAGTACTTC
>-|-|TRBJ1-6|TRBV5-5
CASSSAGVDNSPLHF
TGTGCCAGCAGCTCGGCAGGGGTTGATAATTCACCCCTCCACTTT
>TRBD2|-|TRBJ2-1|TRBV2
CASRTLAGPYNEQFF
TGTGCCAGCAGGACACTAGCGGGGCCCTACAATGAGCAGTTCTTC
>-|few|TRBJ1-1|TRBV6-6
CASSYSGGGTEAFF
TGTGCCAGCAGTTACAGTGGTGGCGGCACTGAAGCTTTCTTT
>TRBD1|-|TRBJ2-2|TRBV9
CATTRGLAGELFF
TGTGCCACCACGAGGGGGCTTGCCGGGGAGCTGTTTTTT
>TRBD1|-|TRBJ1-1|TRBV5-1
CASSPGGGQGNTEAFF
TGCGCCAGCAGCCCGGGCGGGGGACAGGGGAACACTGAAGCTTTCTTT
>-|-|TRBJ1-1|TRBV3-1/TRBV3-2
CASSQAEGLEAFF
TGTGCCAGCAGCCAAGCGGAGGGGTTGGAAGCTTTCTTT
>-|-|TRBJ2-7|TRBV5-6
CASSLLGGTGQYF
TGTGCCAGCAGCTTACTCGGGGGAACCGGGCAGTACTTC
>-|-|TRBJ1-4|TRBV19
CASSSYRGVGDEKLFF
TGTGCCAGTAGTAGCTACCGGGGGGTCGGTGATGAAAAACTGTTTTTT
>TRBD1|-|TRBJ2-7|TRBV20-1
CSARAGGEQYF
TGCAGTGCTAGAGCAGGGGGCGAGCAGTACTTC
>TRBD2|-|TRBJ2-1|TRBV4-2
CASSPNTQRGGSNEQFF
TGTGCCAGCAGCCCGAACACCCAACGGGGGGGATCCAATGAGCAGTTCTTC
>-|-|TRBJ2-5|TRBV6-5
CASSQNRATQETQYF
TGTGCCAGCAGTCAGAACAGGGCAACTCAAGAGACCCAGTACTTC
>TRBD1|-|TRBJ2-1|TRBV2
CASSVDRGPYNEQFF
TGTGCCAGCAGTGTCGACAGGGGCCCCTACAATGAGCAGTTCTTC
>-|-|TRBJ1-1|TRBV6-6
CASRKQGMNTEAFF
TGTGCCAGCAGAAAACAGGGCATGAACACTGAAGCTTTCTTT
>-|-|TRBJ2-7|TRBV18
CASSPGLYEQYF
TGTGCCAGCTCACCCGGACTCTACGAGCAGTACTTC
>-|-|TRBJ2-6|TRBV9
CASSAAGANVLTF
TGTGCCAGCAGCGCGGCTGGGGCCAACGTCCTGACTTTC
>-|-|TRBJ1-1|TRBV18
CASSPPMRGGVEAFF
TGTGCCAGCTCCCCCCCTATGCGTGGGGGGGTAGAAGCTTTCTTT
>-|few|TRBJ1-1|TRBV10-2
CASSEVHRGDTEAFF
TGCGCCAGCAGTGAGGTCCACCGGGGGGACACTGAAGCTTTCTTT
>TRBD2|-|TRBJ2-3|TRBV24-1
CATARLSGGGEDTQYF
TGTGCCACCGCCAGACTCAGCGGGGGGGGCGAAGATACGCAGTATTTT
>-|-|TRBJ1-2|TRBV6-5
CASSRDWGGDGYTF
TGTGCCAGCAGCCGGGACTGGGGGGGCGATGGCTACACCTTC
>-|-|TRBJ1-2|TRBV7-9
CASSRRGQNYGYTF
TGTGCCAGCAGCCGAAGAGGGCAAAACTATGGCTACACCTTC